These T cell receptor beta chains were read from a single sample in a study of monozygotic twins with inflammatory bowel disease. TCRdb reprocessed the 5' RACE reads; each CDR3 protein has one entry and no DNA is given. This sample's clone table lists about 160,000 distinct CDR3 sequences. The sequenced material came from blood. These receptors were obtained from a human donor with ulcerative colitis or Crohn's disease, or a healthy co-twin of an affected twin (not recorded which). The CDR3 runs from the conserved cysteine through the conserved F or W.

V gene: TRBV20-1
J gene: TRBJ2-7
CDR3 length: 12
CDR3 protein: CSATRGPYEQYF

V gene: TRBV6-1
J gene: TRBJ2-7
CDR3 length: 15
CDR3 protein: CASSTGLAGVDEQYF

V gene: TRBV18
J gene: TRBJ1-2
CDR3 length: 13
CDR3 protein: CASSPSAPYGYTF

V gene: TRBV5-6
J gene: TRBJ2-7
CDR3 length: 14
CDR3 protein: CASSSLQGNYEQYF

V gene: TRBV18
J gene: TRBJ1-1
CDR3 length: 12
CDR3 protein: CASSPATGEAFF

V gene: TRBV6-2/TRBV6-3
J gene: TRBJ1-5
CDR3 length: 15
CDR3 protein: CASSYGDRGLQPQHF

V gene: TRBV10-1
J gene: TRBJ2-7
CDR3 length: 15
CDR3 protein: CASSADRGLSDEQYF

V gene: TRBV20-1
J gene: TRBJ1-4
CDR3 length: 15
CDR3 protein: CSARDRAPGGEKLFF

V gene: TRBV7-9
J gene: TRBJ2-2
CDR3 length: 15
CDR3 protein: CASSFGTSGTGELFF

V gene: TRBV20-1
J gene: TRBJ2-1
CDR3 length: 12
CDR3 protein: CSASLGGNEQFF

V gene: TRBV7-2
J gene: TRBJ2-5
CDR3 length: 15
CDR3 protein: CASSSQTGAGETQYF

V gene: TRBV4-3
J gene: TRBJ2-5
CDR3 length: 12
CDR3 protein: CASSQGVDTQYF

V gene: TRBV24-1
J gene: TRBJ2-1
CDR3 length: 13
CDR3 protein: CATRAGGYNEQFF

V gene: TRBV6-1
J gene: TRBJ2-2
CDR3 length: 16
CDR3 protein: CASRGLAGGPTGELFF

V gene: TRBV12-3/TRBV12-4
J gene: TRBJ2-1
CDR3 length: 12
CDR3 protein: CASSSLVDEQFF

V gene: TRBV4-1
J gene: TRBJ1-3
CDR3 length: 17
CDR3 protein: CASSPGRGGGSGNTIYF

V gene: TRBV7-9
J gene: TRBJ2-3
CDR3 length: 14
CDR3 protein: CASSLSQSTDTQYF

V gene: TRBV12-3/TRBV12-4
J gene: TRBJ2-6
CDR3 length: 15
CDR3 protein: CASSLGVPGANVLTF

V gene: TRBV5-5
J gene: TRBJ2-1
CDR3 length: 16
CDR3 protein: CASSWQAGSSYNEQFF

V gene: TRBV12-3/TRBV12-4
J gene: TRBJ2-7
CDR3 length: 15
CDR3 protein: CASSTPSGSSYEQYF

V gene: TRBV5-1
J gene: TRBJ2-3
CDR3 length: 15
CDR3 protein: CASSETSGSPDTQYF

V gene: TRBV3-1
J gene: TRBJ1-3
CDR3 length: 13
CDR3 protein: CASRDFGGNTIYF

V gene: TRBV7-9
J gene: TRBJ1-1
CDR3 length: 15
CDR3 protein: CASSSRFRTGTEAFF

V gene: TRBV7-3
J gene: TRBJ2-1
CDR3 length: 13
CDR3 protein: CASSPPEADEQFF

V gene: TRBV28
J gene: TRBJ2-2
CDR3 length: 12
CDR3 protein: CASSPPPGELFF

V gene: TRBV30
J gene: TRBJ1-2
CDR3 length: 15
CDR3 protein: CAWSVNVGGAYGYTF

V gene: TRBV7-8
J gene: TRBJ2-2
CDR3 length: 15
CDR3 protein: CASSRDGVRTGELFF

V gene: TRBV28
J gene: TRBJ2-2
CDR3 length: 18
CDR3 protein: CASSPLGYGGKNTGELFF

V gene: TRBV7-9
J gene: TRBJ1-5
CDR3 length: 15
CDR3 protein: CASSLATGGFQPQHF

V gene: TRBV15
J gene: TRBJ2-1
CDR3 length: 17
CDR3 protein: CATSRVGRTSPYNEQFF

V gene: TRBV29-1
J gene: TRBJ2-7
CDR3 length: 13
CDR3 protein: CSVQLAGGGEQYF

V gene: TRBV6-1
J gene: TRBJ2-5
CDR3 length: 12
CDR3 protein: CAIKTGLETQYF